The present T cell receptor (beta chain) was sequenced within a study of T cell responses to AZD1222 COVID-19 vaccine (dated by TCRdb to the early 2020s). Regarding the study in general: Because spike-specific TCR depth and breadth did not differ between the two schedules, AZD1222 recipients who got a second dose at roughly 4 weeks were pooled with those who got a second dose at roughly 12 weeks. A total of just over 230 trial participants underwent TCR sequencing, of whom roughly 210 received two doses of AZD1222 and 26 received two doses of the MenACWY control vaccine. Trial participants were enrolled into age subgroups of 18-55, 56-69 and 70-plus years, which contained about 150, 27 and 61 TCR-sequenced participants, respectively.

The time point label here, explained by the study, means: baseline before first vaccination. Samples from vaccinated people were obtained from the UK trials COV001 and COV002, which included a single-blind randomized controlled phase 2/3 trial of AZD1222 (ChAdOx1 nCoV-19) in healthy adults. For TCRbeta chain sequencing, PBMC samples were collected from trial participants at day 0 and at day 28 after the second dose. Trimming takes 6 bases off V and 1 base off J; junction bases not matched to a gene: 5. CDR3 length: 14 amino acids, cysteine to phenylalanine. Just CDR3 DNA is preserved here, 42 bases in frame from base 1. CDR1 and CDR2 (MGHDK, SYGVNS) derive from the germline V gene. The CDR3 regions of human TCRbeta chains were analyzed by immunosequencing. The original methods were these. TCRs in the repertoires were compared against a reference library of SARS-CoV-2-specific TCRs that had been generated with the MIRA antigen-specificity platform. Breadth meant the fraction of unique TCRs that were SARS-CoV-2-associated, whereas depth meant the fraction of total T cells that were SARS-CoV-2-associated. Using the MIRA data, every spike-specific TCR was mapped to the spike region that the TCR reacted to and assigned to either a CD4 or a CD8 class. Log10-transformed breadth and depth values were compared by one-way ANOVA with Sidak's multiple comparisons tests. TCRdb stores this immuneACCESS table with in-frame sequences only. Part of the clones is absent; in the studies checked, under half of the shortfall reflects unresolved V genes, and no reason is known for the rest. V, J and clone size were drawn from that table, and D and trimming were deduced from the DNA. The sample has 150,000 or so clones on record, 80% to 90% of them singletons. Clones ranked in the top ten supply about 4.7% of the sample.

Worth noting for this clone: Its binding antigen is unknown. Per-nucleotide qualities are absent, and no much larger clonotype sits a single base away.

Study-wide findings and limitations: Most participants were white British and females outnumbered males, and the authors suggested that clonal diversity may have been underestimated. Epitopes outside the regions mutated in the B.1.351 and B.1.1.7 variants were reportedly recognized by nearly half of the unique spike-specific TCRs. Vaccine-associated CD4 TCRs spanned the whole spike protein, with dominant responses in regions 160-218 and 743-854. Because no day 14 peak-response samples were available, the repertoires could be characterized only after the peak T cell response. In the small 56-69-year group, the increase in depth fell short of significance, most likely because of low power. A significant rise in spike-specific TCR breadth and depth was observed after two AZD1222 doses relative to day 0 and relative to MenACWY recipients. Conclusions about previously exposed vaccinees are limited because only five to seven AZD1222 recipients were SARS-CoV-2 seropositive at baseline.

This chain joins TRBV25-1 to TRBJ1-1; a stretch of 7 junction bases matches TRBD1. Sequences were derived from peripheral blood, sampled on day 0 of AZD1222 vaccination. The sequence was obtained from an adult in good health. DNA sequence: TGTGCCAGCAGAAAGGACAGGCCGAACACTGAAGCTTTCTTT. This sequence encodes CASRKDRPNTEAFF.